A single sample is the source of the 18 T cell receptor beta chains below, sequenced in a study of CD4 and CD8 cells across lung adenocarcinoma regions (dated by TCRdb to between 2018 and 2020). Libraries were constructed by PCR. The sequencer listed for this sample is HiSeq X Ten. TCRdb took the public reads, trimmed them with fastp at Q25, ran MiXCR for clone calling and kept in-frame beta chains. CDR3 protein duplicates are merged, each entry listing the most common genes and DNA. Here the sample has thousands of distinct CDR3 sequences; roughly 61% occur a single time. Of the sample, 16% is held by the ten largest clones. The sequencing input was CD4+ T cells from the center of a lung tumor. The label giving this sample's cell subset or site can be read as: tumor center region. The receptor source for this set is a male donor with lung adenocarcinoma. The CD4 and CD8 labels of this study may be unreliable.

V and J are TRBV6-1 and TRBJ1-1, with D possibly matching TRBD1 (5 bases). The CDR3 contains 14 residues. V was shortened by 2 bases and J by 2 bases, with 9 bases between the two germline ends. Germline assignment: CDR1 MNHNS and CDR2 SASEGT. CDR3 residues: CASSESGINTEAFF. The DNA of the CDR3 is TGTGCCAGCAGTGAATCAGGGATTAACACTGAAGCTTTCTTT.

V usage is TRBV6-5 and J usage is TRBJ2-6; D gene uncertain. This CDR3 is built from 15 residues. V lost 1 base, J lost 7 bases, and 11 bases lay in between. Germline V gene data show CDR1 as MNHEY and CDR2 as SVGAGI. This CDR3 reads CASSYWASPANVLTF. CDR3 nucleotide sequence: TGTGCCAGCAGTTACTGGGCCTCGCCCGCCAACGTCCTGACTTTC.

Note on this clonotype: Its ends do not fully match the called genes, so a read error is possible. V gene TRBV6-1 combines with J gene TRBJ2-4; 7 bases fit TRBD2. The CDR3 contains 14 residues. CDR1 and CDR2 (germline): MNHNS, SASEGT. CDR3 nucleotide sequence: TGTGCCAGCAGGGGGGGGTGGGGCAAAAACACGCAGTATTTC. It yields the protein CASRGGWGKNTQYF.

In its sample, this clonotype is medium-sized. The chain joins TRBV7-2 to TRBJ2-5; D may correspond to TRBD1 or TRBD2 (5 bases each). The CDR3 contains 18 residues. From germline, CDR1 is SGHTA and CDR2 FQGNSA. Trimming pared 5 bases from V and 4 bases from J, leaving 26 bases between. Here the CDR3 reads CASSPQFGGGRSGETQYF. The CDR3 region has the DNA TGTGCCAGCAGCCCTCAATTTGGGGGTGGGAGATCGGGAGAGACCCAGTACTTC.

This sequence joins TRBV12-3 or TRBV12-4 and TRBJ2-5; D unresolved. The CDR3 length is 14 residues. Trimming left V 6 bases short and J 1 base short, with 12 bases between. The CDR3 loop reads CASSHPGSQETQYF. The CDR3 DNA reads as TGTGCCAGCAGCCATCCGGGCTCCCAAGAGACCCAGTACTTC.

The CDR3 spells CASSYSRGTKETQYF. The CDR3 DNA reads as TGTGCCAGCAGTTACTCGCGGGGGACCAAAGAGACCCAGTACTTC. This sequence joins TRBV6-5 and TRBJ2-4, with 7 bases identical to TRBD2. The J call may be incorrect, as the DNA end agrees better with TRBJ2-5. The CDR3 loop spans 15 amino acids. CDR1 is MNHEY and CDR2 is SVGAGI in the germline V gene.

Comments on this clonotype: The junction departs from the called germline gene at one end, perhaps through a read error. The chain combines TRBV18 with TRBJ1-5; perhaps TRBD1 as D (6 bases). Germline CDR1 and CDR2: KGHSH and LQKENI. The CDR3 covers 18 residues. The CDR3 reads CAVHHTALPGAQGPTSAF. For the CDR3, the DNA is TGTGCAGTTCACCACACGGCACTTCCGGGGGCCCAGGGACCCACTTCTGCATTT. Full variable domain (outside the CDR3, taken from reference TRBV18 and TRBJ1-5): NAGVMQNPRHLVRRRGQEARLRCSPMKGHSHVYWYRQLPEEGLKFMVYLQKENIIDESGMPKERFSAEFPKEGPSILRIQQVVRGDSAAYFCAVHHTALPGAQGPTSAFGDGTRLSIL.

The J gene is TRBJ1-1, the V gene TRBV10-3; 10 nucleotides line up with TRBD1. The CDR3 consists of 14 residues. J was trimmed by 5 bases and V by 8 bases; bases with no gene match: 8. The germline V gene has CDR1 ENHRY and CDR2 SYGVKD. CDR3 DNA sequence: TGTGCCATCCCGGGCCGGGACAGGGGAACTGAAGCTTTCTTT. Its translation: CAIPGRDRGTEAFF.

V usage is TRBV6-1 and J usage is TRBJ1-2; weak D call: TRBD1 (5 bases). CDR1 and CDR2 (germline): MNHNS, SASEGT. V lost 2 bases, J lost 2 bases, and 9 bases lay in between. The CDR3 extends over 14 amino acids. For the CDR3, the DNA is TGTGCCAGCAGTGAATTTGGGGGGAACTATGGCTACACCTTC. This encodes CASSEFGGNYGYTF.

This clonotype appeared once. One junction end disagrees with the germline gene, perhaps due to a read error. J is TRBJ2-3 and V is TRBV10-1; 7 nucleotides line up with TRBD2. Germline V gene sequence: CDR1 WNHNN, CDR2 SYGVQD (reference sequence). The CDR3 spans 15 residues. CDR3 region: CGGGPGGGDKDTQYF. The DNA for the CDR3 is TGCGGCGGGGGACCGGGGGGAGGAGACAAAGATACGCAGTATTTC.

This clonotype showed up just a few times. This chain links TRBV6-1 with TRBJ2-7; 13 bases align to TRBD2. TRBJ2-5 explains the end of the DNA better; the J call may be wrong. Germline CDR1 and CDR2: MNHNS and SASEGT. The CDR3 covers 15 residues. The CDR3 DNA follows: TGTGCCAGACTACTAGCGGGAGGGCCAGGAGAGACCCAGTACTTC. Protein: CARLLAGGPGETQYF.

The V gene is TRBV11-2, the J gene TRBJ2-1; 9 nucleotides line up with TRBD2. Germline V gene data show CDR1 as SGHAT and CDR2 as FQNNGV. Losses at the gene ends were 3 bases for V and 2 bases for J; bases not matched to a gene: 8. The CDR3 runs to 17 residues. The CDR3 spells CASSFTSGLPTYNEQFF. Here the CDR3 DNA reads TGTGCCAGCAGCTTTACTAGCGGGTTACCTACCTACAATGAGCAGTTCTTC.

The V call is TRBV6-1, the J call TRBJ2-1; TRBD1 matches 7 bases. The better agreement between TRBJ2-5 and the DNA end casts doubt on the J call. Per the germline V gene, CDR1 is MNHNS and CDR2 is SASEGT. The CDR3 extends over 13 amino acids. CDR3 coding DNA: TGTGCCAGCACTAGGACAGGTCAAGAGACCCAGTACTTC. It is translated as CASTRTGQETQYF.

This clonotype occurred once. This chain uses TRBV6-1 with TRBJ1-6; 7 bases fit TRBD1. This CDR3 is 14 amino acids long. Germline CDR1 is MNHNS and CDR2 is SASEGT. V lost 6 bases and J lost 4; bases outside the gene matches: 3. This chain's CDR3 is CASSETGYNSPLHF. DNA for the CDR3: TGTGCCAGCAGCGAGACAGGGTATAATTCACCCCTCCACTTT.

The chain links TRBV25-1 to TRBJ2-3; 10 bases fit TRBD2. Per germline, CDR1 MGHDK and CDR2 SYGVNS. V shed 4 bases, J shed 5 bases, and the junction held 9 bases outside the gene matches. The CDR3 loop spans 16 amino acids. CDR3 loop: CASSAAAGGPKDTQYF. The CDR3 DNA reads TGTGCCAGCAGTGCGGCAGCGGGAGGGCCCAAAGATACGCAGTATTTT. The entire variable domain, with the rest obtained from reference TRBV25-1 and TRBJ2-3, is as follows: EADIYQTPRYLVIGTGKKITLECSQTMGHDKMYWYQQDPGMELHLIHYSYGVNSTEKGDLSSESTVSRIRTEHFPLTLESARPSHTSQYLCASSAAAGGPKDTQYFGPGTRLTVL.

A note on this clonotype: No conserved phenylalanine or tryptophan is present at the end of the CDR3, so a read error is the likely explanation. Here the CDR3 DNA reads TGTGCCAGCCGCCGCGCCGGGAGGGGCTCCTACAATGAGCAGTTCTTA. Its translation is CASRRAGRGSYNEQFL. This chain uses TRBV11-2 with TRBJ2-1, with TRBD2 identical over 8 bases. Trimming took 8 bases from V and 0 from J; bases not matched to a gene: 9. CDR3 length: 16 residues. Germline assignment: CDR1 SGHAT and CDR2 FQNNGV.

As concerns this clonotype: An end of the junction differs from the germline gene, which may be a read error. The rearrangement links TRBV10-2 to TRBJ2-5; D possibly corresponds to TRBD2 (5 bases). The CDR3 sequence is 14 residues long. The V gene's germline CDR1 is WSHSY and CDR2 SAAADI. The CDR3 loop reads CAGSGGGGPETQYF. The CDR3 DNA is TGCGCGGGCAGCGGTGGCGGCGGCCCAGAGACGCAGTACTTC.

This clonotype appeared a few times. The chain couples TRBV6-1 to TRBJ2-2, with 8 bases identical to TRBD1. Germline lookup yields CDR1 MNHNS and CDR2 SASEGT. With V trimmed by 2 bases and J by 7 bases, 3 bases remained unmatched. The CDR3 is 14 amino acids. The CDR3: CASSERQGIGELFF. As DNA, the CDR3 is TGTGCCAGCAGTGAACGACAGGGGATCGGGGAGCTGTTTTTT.